What follows describes a single T cell receptor beta chain. Original analysis: Amplification from reference gene primers served as the basis for estimated nucleated cell counts. The repertoire was sequenced with immunoSEQ multiplex PCR; TCRdb's copy has only in-frame clones and lacks some. D and trimming come from the DNA, and the V and J calls and clone size come from that table. The table has 50,000 or so clones, roughly four fifths seen once; the top ten hold around 7.4%. This specimen comes from a study of blood T cell repertoires in COVID-19. Turning to the study itself: From the United States, Italy and Spain came samples of acute and convalescent COVID-19. The cDNA or gDNA used as material had been derived from T cells, B-cell-depleted T cells, or PBMCs.

CDR3 length equals 17 residues. V trimming: 5 bases; J trimming: 1 base; junction bases outside the gene matches: 11. Germline assignment: CDR1 SQVTM and CDR2 ANQGSEA. The clonotype originates from a man aged 55 to 70 with active COVID-19. Sequencing input: peripheral blood. This chain links TRBV29-1 with TRBJ2-3, with 11 bases aligning to TRBD2. The CDR3 DNA reads TGCAGCGTTCTGGGGTTAGCGGGAGGGCCGGGCACAGATACGCAGTATTTT. Translating it yields CSVLGLAGGPGTDTQYF.